The 24 T cell receptor beta chains reported below all come from one sample, sequenced in a study of lymphopenia after photon versus proton radiotherapy. The protocol was immunoSEQ multiplex PCR, while the TCRdb copy is restricted to in-frame clones and leaves out a portion. This table has 35,000 to 45,000 clones, around 86% appearing once. This material consisted of peripheral blood, taken from a patient treated with proton-based radiotherapy. These receptors were obtained from a woman in her sixties or seventies with pancreatic cancer.

The gene calls are TRBV9 and TRBJ2-1; 7 positions agree with TRBD2. Germline V CDR1 and CDR2: SGDLS, YYNGEE. CDR3 length equals 16 residues. The V segment lost 0 bases and the J segment 3 bases; nucleotides outside the gene matches: 6. The CDR3 is CASSVAASGIYNEQFF. CDR3 bases: TGTGCCAGCAGCGTAGCGGCTAGCGGAATCTACAATGAGCAGTTCTTC. Full variable domain (missing parts from reference TRBV9 and TRBJ2-1): DSGVTQTPKHLITATGQRVTLRCSPRSGDLSVYWYQQSLDQGLQFLIQYYNGEERAKGNILERFSAQQFPDLHSELNLSSLELGDSALYFCASSVAASGIYNEQFFGPGTRLTVL.

Here the CDR3 DNA reads TGTGCCAGTAGTCAGAGGGGCTCTGGAAACACCATATATTTT. This sequence encodes CASSQRGSGNTIYF. The V gene is TRBV19, the J gene TRBJ1-3, with D possibly matching TRBD1 (5 bases). This CDR3 comprises 14 residues. The germline gives CDR1 LNHDA, CDR2 SQIVND (reference sequence). V dropped 5 bases and J dropped 0 bases, with 8 bases sitting between them.

The chain uses TRBV7-2 and TRBJ1-1; 9 nucleotides align to TRBD1. After removal of 5 bases from V and 4 bases from J, the junction contained 5 bases not matched to a gene. The CDR3 is 14 residues long. In germline, CDR1 is SGHTA, CDR2 FQGNSA. The chain's CDR3 is CASSPGQGSTEAFF. In DNA, the CDR3 is TGTGCCAGCAGCCCGGGACAGGGTAGCACTGAAGCTTTCTTT.

This clone appeared a few times. The V call is TRBV2, the J call TRBJ1-5; D is unresolved. This CDR3 is built from 13 residues. In germline, CDR1 is SNHLY, CDR2 FYNNEI. V lost 6 bases to trimming and J lost 0 bases, with 6 bases between them. In nucleotides, the CDR3 is TGTGCCAGCAGGGGTTATAGCAATCAGCCCCAGCATTTT. This sequence encodes CASRGYSNQPQHF. Filled out from reference TRBV2 and TRBJ1-5, the complete variable domain reads EPEVTQTPSHQVTQMGQEVILRCVPISNHLYFYWYRQILGQKVEFLVSFYNNEISEKSEIFDDQFSVERPDGSNFTLKIRSTKLEDSAMYFCASRGYSNQPQHFGDGTRLSIL.

V is TRBV5-1 and J is TRBJ2-2, with D perhaps matching TRBD1 (6 bases). Deletions cut 1 base from V and 0 bases from J, with 13 bases between. Germline V gene lookup returns CDR1 SGHRS and CDR2 YFSETQ. The CDR3 is 17 amino acids. The CDR3 region has the DNA TGCGCCAGCAGCTTGTCGGGCGACAGGACGAACACCGGGGAGCTGTTTTTT. As protein: CASSLSGDRTNTGELFF.

CDR3 protein: CATSREMASSSEQYF. The CDR3 nucleotides are TGTGCCACCAGCAGAGAGATGGCTAGCTCTAGTGAGCAGTACTTC. V usage is TRBV15 and J usage is TRBJ2-7; tentative D call: TRBD2 (5 bases). V lost 0 bases to trimming and J lost 7 bases, with 16 bases between them. Looked up from germline, CDR1 is LNHNV and CDR2 is YYDKDF (reference sequence). The CDR3 loop spans 15 amino acids.

The chain joins TRBV11-2 to TRBJ2-7; D not certain. This CDR3 has 14 residues. The germline V gene encodes CDR1 SGHAT and CDR2 FQNNGV. V gave up 3 bases and J gave up 2 bases, with 11 bases separating them. CDR3 DNA sequence: TGTGCCAGCAGCTTTAACAGCGATACCTACGAGCAGTACTTC. It codes for CASSFNSDTYEQYF.

V gene TRBV7-2 combines with J gene TRBJ2-3, with TRBD2 matching over 8 bases. The CDR3 has 15 residues. J gave up 0 bases and V 2 bases, and 1 base lay outside the gene matches. CDR1 is SGHTA, CDR2 FQGNSA, per germline. The CDR3 sequence is CASSLSSGSTDTQYF. The CDR3, as DNA: TGTGCCAGCAGCTTATCTAGCGGGAGCACAGATACGCAGTATTTT.

This clone was counted between two and nine times. The V gene is TRBV29-1, the J gene TRBJ2-5; D is possibly TRBD2 (5 bases). Germline values: CDR1 SQVTM, CDR2 ANQGSEA. Trimming removed 0 bases at V and 9 bases at J, with 8 bases between. The CDR3 extends over 11 amino acids. The CDR3 nucleotides are TGCAGCGTTGAAGACAGCGGAGCCCAGTACTTC. Amino acid sequence: CSVEDSGAQYF. Full variable domain (outside the CDR3, taken from reference TRBV29-1 and TRBJ2-5): SAVISQKPSRDICQRGTSLTIQCQVDSQVTMMFWYRQQPGQSLTLIATANQGSEATYESGFVIDKFPISRPNLTFSTLTVSNMSPEDSSIYLCSVEDSGAQYFGPGTRLLVL.

V and J are TRBV11-1 and TRBJ2-5; 12 bases agree with TRBD2. The J segment lost 2 bases and the V segment lost 5 bases, leaving 6 bases of the junction unmatched. The CDR3 has 16 residues. Germline CDR1 SGHAT, CDR2 FQDESV (reference sequence). This chain's CDR3 is CASSTGTSGLQETQYF. The CDR3 nucleotides are TGTGCCAGCAGCACCGGGACTAGCGGGCTACAAGAGACCCAGTACTTC.

CDR3 amino acids: CASSLSPYESYNEQFF. In nucleotides, the CDR3 is TGTGCCAGCAGCTTATCCCCATATGAGTCCTACAATGAGCAGTTCTTC. This chain links TRBV11-1 with TRBJ2-1; D unresolved. The CDR3 covers 16 residues. The V end lost 2 bases, the J end lost 1 base, and 12 bases lay between the germline ends. Germline CDR1 reads SGHAT; CDR2 reads FQDESV (reference sequence).

A single count supports this clone. CDR3 amino acids: CATRNTDTQYF. CDR3 sequence (DNA): TGTGCCACTAGGAACACAGATACGCAGTATTTT. V usage is TRBV19 and J usage is TRBJ2-3; D is unclear. The CDR3 spans 11 residues. Germline lookup yields CDR1 LNHDA and CDR2 SQIVND (reference sequence). The germline V and J ends were trimmed by 10 bases and 2 bases, with 7 bases remaining between them.

Comment on this clone: Other DNA sequences in this specimen translate into the identical CDR3. The chain combines TRBV9 with TRBJ2-6; a weak D match, TRBD2 (5 bases). This CDR3 has 15 residues. V was pared by 2 bases and J by 1 base, with 7 bases between. CDR1 and CDR2 (germline): SGDLS, YYNGEE. CDR3: CASSVEGSGANVLTF. CDR3 bases: TGTGCCAGCAGCGTCGAGGGTTCTGGGGCCAACGTCCTGACTTTC.

This clone has just one count. This sequence joins TRBV6-1 and TRBJ1-2; D may be TRBD1 (6 bases). The CDR3 sequence is 11 residues long. Germline-derived CDR1 and CDR2 are MNHNS and SASEGT. V was trimmed by 6 bases and J by 8 bases, leaving 10 bases between them. The chain's CDR3 is CASRDRPGYTF. In DNA form, the CDR3 reads TGTGCCAGCAGGGACAGACCAGGCTACACCTTC.

The rearrangement links TRBV19 to TRBJ1-1; 8 bases fit TRBD1. This CDR3 is 13 amino acids long. Germline lookup yields CDR1 LNHDA and CDR2 SQIVND (reference sequence). Germline trimming cut 3 bases from V and 6 bases from J; bases unmatched to any gene: 3. The CDR3 loop reads CASSMDRVSEAFF. CDR3 bases: TGTGCCAGTAGTATGGACAGGGTTTCTGAAGCTTTCTTT. Combining the CDR3 with reference TRBV19 and TRBJ1-1 gives the whole variable domain DGGITQSPKYLFRKEGQNVTLSCEQNLNHDAMYWYRQDPGQGLRLIYYSQIVNDFQKGDIAEGYSVSREKKESFPLTVTSAQKNPTAFYLCASSMDRVSEAFFGQGTRLTVV.

The V gene is TRBV19, the J gene TRBJ1-2; possible D gene TRBD1, 6 bases. Germline loops: CDR1 LNHDA, CDR2 SQIVND (reference sequence). The CDR3 extends over 20 amino acids. With 6 bases removed from V and 0 bases from J, the gap between germline ends came to 29 bases. This chain's CDR3 is CASSPYRFQGTPLSNYGYTF. The CDR3 region has the DNA TGTGCCAGTAGCCCATACCGCTTCCAGGGGACCCCTCTTTCTAACTATGGCTACACCTTC.

This chain joins TRBV6-5 and TRBJ2-7; TRBD1 aligns across 7 bases. V dropped 3 bases and J dropped 3; count of bases not matched to a gene: 8. Germline V gives CDR1 MNHEY, CDR2 SVGAGI. The CDR3 is 15 amino acids. The CDR3 region has the DNA TGTGCCAGCAGTTATACCCCGACAGGGAACTACGAGCAGTACTTC. This encodes CASSYTPTGNYEQYF.

There are a few counts of this clone. The chain is built from TRBV18 and TRBJ1-1; D possibly corresponds to TRBD1 (6 bases). This CDR3 is built from 15 residues. In germline, CDR1 is KGHSH, CDR2 LQKENI. V was shortened by 4 bases and J by 6 bases, with 18 bases between the two germline ends. For the CDR3, the DNA is TGTGCCAGCTCACAAATAAAAAACAGGGTCCCTGAAGCTTTCTTT. Translating gives CASSQIKNRVPEAFF.

J is TRBJ2-7 and V is TRBV20-1; D not resolved. The CDR3 is 11 residues long. Germline V gene data show CDR1 as DFQATT and CDR2 as SNEGSKA (reference sequence). This CDR3 reads CSAGPPYEQYF. CDR3 coding DNA: TGCAGCGCCGGGCCCCCCTACGAGCAGTACTTC.

The chain has TRBV29-1 and TRBJ2-2; TRBD2 is a possible D gene (6 bases). The CDR3 consists of 14 residues. V lost 4 bases and J 1 base, leaving 10 bases between the germline ends. Germline assignment: CDR1 SQVTM and CDR2 ANQGSEA. The CDR3 DNA reads TGCAGCGTTGCTCAGCGGGTGAACACCGGGGAGCTGTTTTTT. Translation: CSVAQRVNTGELFF.

This sequence joins TRBV15 and TRBJ1-3, with TRBD1 as a possible D gene (6 bases). Trimming stripped 0 bases from V and 2 bases from J, with 11 bases between. The germline gives CDR1 LNHNV, CDR2 YYDKDF (reference sequence). The CDR3 has 16 amino acids. The DNA for the CDR3 is TGTGCCACCAGCAGAGAGACAGGTGTCACTGGAAACACCATATATTTT. Residues: CATSRETGVTGNTIYF.

The gene calls are TRBV7-9 and TRBJ1-2, with no clear D. There are 14 residues in the CDR3. CDR1 and CDR2 from the germline V gene are SEHNR and FQNEAQ (reference sequence). The V and J ends lost 1 base and 1 base respectively, with 7 bases between them. This CDR3 reads CASSLVSSNYGYTF. The DNA of the CDR3 is TGTGCCAGCAGCTTAGTTTCCAGTAACTATGGCTACACCTTC.

The J gene is TRBJ1-1, the V gene TRBV15; D gene unclear. Germline CDR1 is LNHNV and CDR2 is YYDKDF (reference sequence). There are 16 residues in the CDR3. The germline V and J ends were trimmed by 0 bases and 4 bases, with 15 bases remaining between them. In DNA, the CDR3 is TGTGCCACCAGCAGAGACGCAGTAGGTTGGGGCACTGAAGCTTTCTTT. This gives the protein CATSRDAVGWGTEAFF.

The V call is TRBV12-5, the J call TRBJ2-5; the D gene is possibly TRBD1 (5 bases). The last part of the DNA fits TRBJ2-7 better; the J call may be wrong. CDR3 size: 18 residues. Per the germline V gene, CDR1 is LGHNT and CDR2 is FRNRAP. This chain's CDR3 is CASGLPPKDILSSYEQYF. The CDR3 nucleotides read TGTGCTAGTGGTTTGCCTCCTAAGGACATTTTGAGCTCCTACGAGCAGTACTTC.